This is a list of T cell receptor beta chains from one sample in a study of T-cell memory formation after mild COVID-19. In TCRdb, the 5' RACE reads were re-called with MiXCR into one record per CDR3 protein. The sample contains some 190,000 distinct CDR3 sequences, about a sixth of which appear only once. Input material: PBMCs or a T cell subset sorted from them (not recorded which). The receptors derive from an adult woman who had mild COVID-19 (a few samples of this study predate the infection). Cell type and time point are not known. The CDR3 runs from the conserved cysteine through the conserved F or W. Fields, in order: D gene, clone size, V gene, J gene, CDR3 protein, CDR3 DNA. The D gene is left open where the match is weak. For some rows the clone size is stated as once, few or many, or as a class when expanded; others skip it.

>TRBD1|many|TRBV24-1|TRBJ2-3
CATSERGQRWVTDTQYF
TGTGCCACCAGTGAACGGGGACAGAGGTGGGTCACAGATACGCAGTATTTT
>TRBD1|.|TRBV6-6|TRBJ1-2
CASSYGQGTNYRYTF
TGTGCCAGCAGTTACGGACAGGGCACTAACTATCGCTACACCTTC
>.|.|TRBV7-2|TRBJ1-6
CASSLEIGHRSSPLHF
TGTGCCAGCAGCTTAGAGATTGGGCATCGGAGTTCACCCCTCCACTTT
>TRBD2|.|TRBV12-3/TRBV12-4|TRBJ2-5
CASSLGGLAQETQYF
TGTGCCAGCAGTTTAGGGGGACTAGCGCAAGAGACCCAGTACTTC
>.|.|TRBV5-1|TRBJ1-1
CASSLEQRGLEAFF
TGCGCCAGCAGCTTAGAGCAGCGAGGACTTGAAGCTTTCTTT
>.|few|TRBV12-3/TRBV12-4|TRBJ1-2
CASSLRGVAGLRGYGYTF
TGTGCCAGCAGTTTACGGGGGGTTGCCGGGTTGCGAGGCTATGGCTACACCTTC
>.|.|TRBV5-1|TRBJ1-1
CASSLMVPPNTEAFF
TGCGCCAGCAGCTTGATGGTTCCCCCGAACACTGAAGCTTTCTTT
>.|.|TRBV15|TRBJ2-2
CATRWEINTGELFF
TGTGCCACCAGGTGGGAGATAAACACCGGGGAGCTGTTTTTT
>.|many|TRBV18|TRBJ1-2
CASSPNPSTRHTNYGYTF
TGTGCCAGCTCCCCGAATCCATCGACACGACACACCAACTATGGCTACACCTTC
>.|few|TRBV29-1|TRBJ1-1
CSVARGTEAFF
TGCAGCGTTGCTCGTGGGACTGAAGCTTTCTTT
>.|few|TRBV2|TRBJ1-2
CASSVWPHYGYTF
TGTGCCAGCAGTGTATGGCCTCACTATGGCTACACCTTC
>TRBD2|.|TRBV7-9|TRBJ2-7
CASSLASLGLAGPYEQYF
TGTGCCAGCAGCTTAGCATCCCTTGGACTAGCGGGGCCCTACGAGCAGTACTTC
>.|few|TRBV3-1|TRBJ2-7
CASSRDSLGHEQYF
TGTGCCAGCAGCCGAGACTCCTTGGGGCACGAGCAGTACTTC
>.|.|TRBV6-1|TRBJ2-7
CASSEAKLGQYF
TGTGCCAGCAGTGAAGCGAAGTTGGGGCAGTACTTC
>.|few|TRBV7-3|TRBJ2-5
CASSPRAAGRETQYF
TGTGCCAGCAGCCCCCGGGCGGCGGGTAGAGAGACCCAGTACTTC
>.|.|TRBV20-1|TRBJ2-2
CSARARITGELFF
TGCAGTGCTAGAGCGAGGATCACCGGGGAGCTGTTTTTT
>TRBD1|.|TRBV5-5|TRBJ1-5
CASRVDRDPRQPQHF
TGTGCCAGCAGGGTGGACAGGGACCCTAGGCAGCCCCAGCATTTT